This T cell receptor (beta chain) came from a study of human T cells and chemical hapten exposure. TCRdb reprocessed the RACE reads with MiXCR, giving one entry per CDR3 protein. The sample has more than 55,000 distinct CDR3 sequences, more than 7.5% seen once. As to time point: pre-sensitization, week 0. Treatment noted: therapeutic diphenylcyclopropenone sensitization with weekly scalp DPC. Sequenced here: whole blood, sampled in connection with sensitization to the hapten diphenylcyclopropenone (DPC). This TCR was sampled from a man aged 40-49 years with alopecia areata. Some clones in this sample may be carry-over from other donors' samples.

This CDR3 is CASSFPGSPLHF. For the CDR3, the DNA is TGCGCCAGCAGCTTTCCCGGCAGTCCACTCCACTTT. This chain uses TRBV5-1 with TRBJ1-6, with unresolved D. V gave up 2 bases and J gave up 16 bases, with 13 bases separating them. This CDR3 region has 12 residues. Germline values: CDR1 SGHRS, CDR2 YFSETQ.